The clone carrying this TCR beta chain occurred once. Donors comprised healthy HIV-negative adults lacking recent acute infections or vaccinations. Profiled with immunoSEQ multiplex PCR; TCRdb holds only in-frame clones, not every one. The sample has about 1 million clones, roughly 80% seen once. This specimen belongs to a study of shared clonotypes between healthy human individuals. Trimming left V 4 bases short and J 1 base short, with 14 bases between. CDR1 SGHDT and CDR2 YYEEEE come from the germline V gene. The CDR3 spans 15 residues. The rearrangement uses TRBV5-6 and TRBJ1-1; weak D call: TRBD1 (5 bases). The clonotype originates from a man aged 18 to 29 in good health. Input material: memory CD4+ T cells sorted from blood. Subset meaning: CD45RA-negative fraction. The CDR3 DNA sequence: TGTGCCAGCAGCCGTCGGCAGGGAACGAACACTGAAGCTTTCTTT. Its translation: CASSRRQGTNTEAFF.